This T cell receptor (beta chain) is drawn from a study of T cells in Graves' hyperthyroidism and ophthalmopathy. Study results and limitations: In validation, the model predicted ophthalmopathy. These predictions came a median about 6.2 months before onset.

This clonotype came up many times. Antigen: not known. The germline V gene encodes CDR1 SGHNT and CDR2 YYREEE (reference sequence). V shed 3 bases and J 5 bases; nucleotides not matched to a gene: 6. CDR3 length: 15 amino acids. Researchers amplified the TCR beta CDR3 regions from RNA transcripts. RT-PCR in the first round (using the HTBI primer set) targeted the TCR CDR3. TCRdb called the multiplex PCR reads again in MiXCR, with one record for every CDR3 protein. The sample lists about 570,000 distinct CDR3 sequences, about half occurring once. Uncontrolled infections, other autoimmune diseases, pregnancy or lactation led to exclusion of patients.

This chain links TRBV5-4 with TRBJ2-5; TRBD2 agrees at 11 bases. The clonotype was recovered from an adult woman with Graves' disease, either hyperthyroidism or ophthalmopathy (not recorded which). The sequenced material came from peripheral blood or thyroid tissue (not recorded which). The DNA for the CDR3 is TGTGCCAGCAGCTCACCCCGGACTAGCGGGGAGACCCAGTACTTC. Residues: CASSSPRTSGETQYF.